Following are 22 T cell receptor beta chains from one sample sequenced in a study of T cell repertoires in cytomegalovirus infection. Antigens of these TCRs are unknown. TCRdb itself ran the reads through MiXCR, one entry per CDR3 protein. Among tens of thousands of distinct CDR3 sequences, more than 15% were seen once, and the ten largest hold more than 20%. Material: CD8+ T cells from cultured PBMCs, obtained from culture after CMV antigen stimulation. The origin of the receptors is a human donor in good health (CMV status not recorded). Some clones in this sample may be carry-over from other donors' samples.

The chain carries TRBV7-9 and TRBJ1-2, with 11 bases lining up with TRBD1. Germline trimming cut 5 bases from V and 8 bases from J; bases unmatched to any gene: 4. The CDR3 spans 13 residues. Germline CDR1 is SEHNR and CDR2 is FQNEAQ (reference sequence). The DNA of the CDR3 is TGTGCCAGCAGCGAGGGACAGGGGGTCGGCTACACCTTC. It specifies CASSEGQGVGYTF.

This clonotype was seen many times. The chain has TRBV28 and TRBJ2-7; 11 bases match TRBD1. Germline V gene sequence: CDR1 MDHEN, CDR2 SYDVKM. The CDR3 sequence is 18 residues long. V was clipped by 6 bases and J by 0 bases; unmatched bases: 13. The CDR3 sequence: CASSPIILGTGGSYEQYF. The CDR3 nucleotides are TGTGCCAGCAGCCCGATTATTCTAGGGACAGGGGGCTCCTACGAGCAGTACTTC.

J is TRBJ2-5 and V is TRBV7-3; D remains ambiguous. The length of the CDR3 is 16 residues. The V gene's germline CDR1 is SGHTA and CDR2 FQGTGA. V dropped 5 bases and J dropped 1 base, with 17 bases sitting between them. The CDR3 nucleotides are TGTGCCAGCAGCCCAGGTCTGAGCTCCTTCCAAGAGACCCAGTACTTC. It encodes CASSPGLSSFQETQYF.

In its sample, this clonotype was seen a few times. Here the CDR3 DNA reads TGTGCCAGCAGCCAAGAAGGTTTAAGGGAGGATGAGCAGTTCTTC. This codes for CASSQEGLREDEQFF. The chain is built from TRBV14 and TRBJ2-1; possible D gene TRBD2, 6 bases. Germline-derived CDR1 and CDR2 are SGHDN and FVKESK. The CDR3 spans 15 residues. Deletions cut 0 bases from V and 8 bases from J, with 14 bases between.

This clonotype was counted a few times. CDR3 nucleotide sequence: TGTGCCAGCAGCCCGGGCGGGGCCCAGTACTTC. It is translated as CASSPGGAQYF. The chain is built from TRBV7-2 and TRBJ2-5; D might be TRBD2 (6 bases). Germline V gene sequence: CDR1 SGHTA, CDR2 FQGNSA. This CDR3 has 11 amino acids. Trimming pared 5 bases from V and 9 bases from J, leaving 10 bases between.

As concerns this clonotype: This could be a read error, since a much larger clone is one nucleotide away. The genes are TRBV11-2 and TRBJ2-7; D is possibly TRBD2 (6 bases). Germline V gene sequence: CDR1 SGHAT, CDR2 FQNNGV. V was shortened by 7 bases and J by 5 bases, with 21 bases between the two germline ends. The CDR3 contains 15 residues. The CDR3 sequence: CASIRPVGGTHEQYF. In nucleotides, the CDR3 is TGTGCCAGCATCCGTCCGGTGGGAGGAACCCACGAGCAGTACTTC.

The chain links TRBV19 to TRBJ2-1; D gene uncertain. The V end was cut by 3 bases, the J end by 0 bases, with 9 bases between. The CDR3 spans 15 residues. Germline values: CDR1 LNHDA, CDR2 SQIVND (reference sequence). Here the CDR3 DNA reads TGTGCCAGTAGTATCAACGCGAACTCCTACAATGAGCAGTTCTTC. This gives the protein CASSINANSYNEQFF. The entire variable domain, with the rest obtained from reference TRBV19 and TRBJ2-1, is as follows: DGGITQSPKYLFRKEGQNVTLSCEQNLNHDAMYWYRQDPGQGLRLIYYSQIVNDFQKGDIAEGYSVSREKKESFPLTVTSAQKNPTAFYLCASSINANSYNEQFFGPGTRLTVL.

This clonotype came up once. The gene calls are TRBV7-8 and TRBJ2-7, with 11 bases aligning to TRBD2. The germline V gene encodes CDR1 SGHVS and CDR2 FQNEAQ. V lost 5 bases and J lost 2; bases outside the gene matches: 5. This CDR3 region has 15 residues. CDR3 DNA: TGTGCCAGCAGCACTGGACTAGCGGGCCCCTACGAGCAGTACTTC. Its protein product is CASSTGLAGPYEQYF.

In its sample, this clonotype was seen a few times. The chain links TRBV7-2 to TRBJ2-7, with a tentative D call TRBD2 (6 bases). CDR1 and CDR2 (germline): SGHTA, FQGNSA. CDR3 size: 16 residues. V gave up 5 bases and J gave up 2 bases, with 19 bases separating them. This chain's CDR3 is CASSPRIAGLPYEQYF. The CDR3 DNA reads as TGTGCCAGCAGCCCCCGGATAGCAGGACTACCCTACGAGCAGTACTTC.

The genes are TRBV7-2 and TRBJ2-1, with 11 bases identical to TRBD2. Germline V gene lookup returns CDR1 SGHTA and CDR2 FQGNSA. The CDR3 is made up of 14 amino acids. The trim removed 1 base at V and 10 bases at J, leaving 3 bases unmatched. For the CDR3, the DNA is TGTGCCAGCAGCTTAGAACTAGCGGGGGACGAGCAGTTCTTC. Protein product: CASSLELAGDEQFF.

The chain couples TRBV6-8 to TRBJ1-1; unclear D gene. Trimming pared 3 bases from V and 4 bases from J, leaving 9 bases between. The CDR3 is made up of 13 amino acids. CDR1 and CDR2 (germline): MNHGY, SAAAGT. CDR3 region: CASSYWQSTEAFF. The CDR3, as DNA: TGTGCCAGCAGTTATTGGCAGTCCACTGAAGCTTTCTTT.

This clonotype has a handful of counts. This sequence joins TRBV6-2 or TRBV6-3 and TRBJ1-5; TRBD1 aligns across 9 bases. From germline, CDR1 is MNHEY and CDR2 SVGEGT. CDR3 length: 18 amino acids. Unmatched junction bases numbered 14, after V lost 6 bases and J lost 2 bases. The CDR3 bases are TGTGCCAGCAGCCTGGGGACAGGGTTGCTTGTTGGCAATCAGCCCCAGCATTTT. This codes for CASSLGTGLLVGNQPQHF.

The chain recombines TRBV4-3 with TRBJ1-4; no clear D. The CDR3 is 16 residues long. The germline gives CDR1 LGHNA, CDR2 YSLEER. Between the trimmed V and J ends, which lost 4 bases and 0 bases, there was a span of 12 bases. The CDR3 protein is CASSLLQGSTNEKLFF. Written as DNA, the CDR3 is TGCGCCAGCAGCCTACTCCAAGGGTCAACTAATGAAAAACTGTTTTTT.

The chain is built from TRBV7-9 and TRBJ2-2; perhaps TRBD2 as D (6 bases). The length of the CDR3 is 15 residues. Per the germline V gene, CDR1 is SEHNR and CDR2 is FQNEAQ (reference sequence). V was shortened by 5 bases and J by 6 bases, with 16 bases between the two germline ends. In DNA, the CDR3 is TGTGCCAGCAGCCCGGCTTGGCTAGCGTCCGGGGAGCTGTTTTTT. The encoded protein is CASSPAWLASGELFF.

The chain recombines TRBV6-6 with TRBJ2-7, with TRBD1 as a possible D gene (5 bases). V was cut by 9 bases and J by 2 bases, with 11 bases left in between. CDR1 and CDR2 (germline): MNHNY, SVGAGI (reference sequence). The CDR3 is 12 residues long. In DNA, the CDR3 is TGTGCCAGTAGACAGAACACCTACGAGCAGTACTTC. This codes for CASRQNTYEQYF.

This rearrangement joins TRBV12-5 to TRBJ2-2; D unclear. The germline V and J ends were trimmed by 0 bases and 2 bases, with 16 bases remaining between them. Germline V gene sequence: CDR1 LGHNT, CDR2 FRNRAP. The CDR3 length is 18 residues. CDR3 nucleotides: TGTGCTAGTGGTTTGGTATTCGACACCGAATTTAACACCGGGGAGCTGTTTTTT. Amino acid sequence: CASGLVFDTEFNTGELFF. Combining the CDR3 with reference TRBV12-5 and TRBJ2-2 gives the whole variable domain DARVTQTPRHKVTEMGQEVTMRCQPILGHNTVFWYRQTMMQGLELLAYFRNRAPLDDSGMPKDRFSAEMPDATLATLKIQPSEPRDSAVYFCASGLVFDTEFNTGELFFGEGSRLTVL.

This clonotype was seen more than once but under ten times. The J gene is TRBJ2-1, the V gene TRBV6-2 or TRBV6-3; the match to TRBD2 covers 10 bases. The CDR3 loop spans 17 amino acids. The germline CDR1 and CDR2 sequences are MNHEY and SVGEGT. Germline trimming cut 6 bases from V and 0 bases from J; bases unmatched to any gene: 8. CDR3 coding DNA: TGTGCCAGCAGACCTAGCGGGAGTTCTAGCTCCTACAATGAGCAGTTCTTC. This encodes CASRPSGSSSSYNEQFF.

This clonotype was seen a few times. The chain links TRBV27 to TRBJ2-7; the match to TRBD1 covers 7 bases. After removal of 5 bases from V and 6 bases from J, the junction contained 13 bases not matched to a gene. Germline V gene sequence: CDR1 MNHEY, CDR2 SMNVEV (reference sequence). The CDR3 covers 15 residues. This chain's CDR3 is CASSELQGSSAEQYF. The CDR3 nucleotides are TGTGCCAGCAGTGAATTACAGGGGAGTTCGGCCGAGCAGTACTTC.

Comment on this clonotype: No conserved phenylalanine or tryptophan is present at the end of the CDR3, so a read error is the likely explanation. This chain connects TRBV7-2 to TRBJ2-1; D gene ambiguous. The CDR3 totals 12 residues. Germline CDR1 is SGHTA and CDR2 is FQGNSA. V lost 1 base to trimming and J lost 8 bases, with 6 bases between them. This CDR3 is CASSLGSDEQFL. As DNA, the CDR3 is TGTGCCAGCAGCTTAGGCTCGGATGAGCAGTTCTTA.

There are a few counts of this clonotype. The CDR3 sequence is CASSLGWDNEQFF. Written as DNA, the CDR3 is TGCGCCAGCAGCTTGGGCTGGGACAATGAGCAGTTCTTC. The gene calls are TRBV5-1 and TRBJ2-1, with D unclear. Trimming took 0 bases from V and 5 from J, leaving 6 bases between them. Germline CDR1 SGHRS, CDR2 YFSETQ. The CDR3 consists of 13 residues.

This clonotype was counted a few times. The DNA of the CDR3 is TGTGCCAGCAGCTTTTCGGGGACTCTAAATCAGCCCCAGCATTTT. It is translated as CASSFSGTLNQPQHF. The rearrangement joins TRBV5-5 to TRBJ1-5; D is perhaps TRBD1 (5 bases). V lost 2 bases and J 4 bases, leaving 13 bases between the germline ends. This CDR3 is built from 15 residues. From germline, CDR1 is SGHKS and CDR2 YYEKEE (reference sequence).

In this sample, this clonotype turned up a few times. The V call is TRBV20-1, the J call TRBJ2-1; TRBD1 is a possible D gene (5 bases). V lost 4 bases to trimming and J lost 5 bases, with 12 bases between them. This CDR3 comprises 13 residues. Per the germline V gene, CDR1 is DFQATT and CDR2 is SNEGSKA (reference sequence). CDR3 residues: CSAKSEGDNEQFF. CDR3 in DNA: TGCAGTGCTAAGTCTGAAGGGGACAATGAGCAGTTCTTC.